The next 28 T cell receptor beta chains were all read from a single sample in a study of regulatory T cells in long-lasting Graves disease. Time point denoted: persistent/refractory GD, antithyroid drugs over 5 years with positive TRAb. Extracted RNA from PBMCs served as the source of the TCR library. Construction of TCR beta libraries relied on iRepertoire HTBI primers and on Arm-PCR targeting CDR3 regions. TCRdb processed the multiplex PCR reads anew with MiXCR; each CDR3 protein has one entry. Found here are 400,000 to 500,000 distinct CDR3 sequences, 22% of them singletons; the top ten hold 13%. The input for sequencing was peripheral blood mononuclear cells (PBMCs), taken when the disease was refractory, from a patient treated with antithyroid drugs. These receptors all come from a female donor with Graves disease.

This clonotype was picked up a small number of times. This chain uses TRBV30 with TRBJ1-2; 8 bases are a match to TRBD1. This CDR3 comprises 15 residues. Germline lookup yields CDR1 GTSNPN and CDR2 SVGIG (reference sequence). Trimming took 1 base from V and 7 from J; bases not matched to a gene: 11. CDR3 sequence reads: CAWSGWDRSRAGYTF. CDR3 nucleotide sequence: TGTGCCTGGAGTGGATGGGACAGGTCGAGGGCTGGCTACACCTTC.

This clonotype was seen ten or more times. V gene TRBV28 combines with J gene TRBJ2-6; D is unresolved. This CDR3 region has 14 residues. Germline V gene sequence: CDR1 MDHEN, CDR2 SYDVKM. V lost 8 bases and J lost 0, with 8 bases in between. The CDR3 DNA reads TGTGCCAGCTTCAGGAACTCTGGGGCCAACGTCCTGACTTTC. Translated, it gives CASFRNSGANVLTF.

This clonotype was counted many times. This may stem from a read error, because a much larger clone lies one nucleotide away. The chain joins TRBV7-3 to TRBJ1-1; D not certain. The CDR3 runs 13 residues. With 5 bases removed from V and 1 base from J, the gap between germline ends came to 8 bases. Germline V gives CDR1 SGHTA, CDR2 FQGTGA. The CDR3 DNA is TGTGCCAGCAGCAAAACAGAGAACACTGAAGCTTTCTTT. It specifies CASSKTENTEAFF.

A few counts support this clonotype. The chain recombines TRBV20-1 with TRBJ1-5; D is perhaps TRBD1 (6 bases). V was cut by 1 base and J by 2 bases, with 12 bases left in between. There are 15 residues in the CDR3. Germline assignment: CDR1 DFQATT and CDR2 SNEGSKA (reference sequence). CDR3: CSARGGDIRNQPQHF. Written as DNA, the CDR3 is TGCAGTGCTAGAGGGGGGGACATACGCAATCAGCCCCAGCATTTT.

The chain uses TRBV20-1 and TRBJ1-5; no firm D call. This CDR3 contains 13 residues. Per germline, CDR1 DFQATT and CDR2 SNEGSKA (reference sequence). The ends were cut back, 7 bases at V and 0 bases at J, with 10 bases in the middle. CDR3 coding DNA: TGCAGTGTGTGGAGTAATAGCAATCAGCCCCAGCATTTT. Its translation is CSVWSNSNQPQHF.

Ten or more counts support this clonotype. The DNA is omitted, as the CDR3 cannot be located on it reliably, and the CDR3 follows TCRdb's listing. This sequence joins TRBV2 and TRBJ1-1. A total of 11 residues make up the CDR3, ends included. From germline, CDR1 is SNHLY and CDR2 FYNNEI. CDR3 in amino acids: CASILDSEAFF.

In this sample, this clonotype turned up a few times. The V gene is TRBV12-3 or TRBV12-4, the J gene TRBJ2-7; the D gene could be TRBD1 or TRBD2 (6 bases each). V dropped 10 bases and J dropped 2 bases, with 15 bases sitting between them. The CDR3 consists of 13 residues. The CDR3 region is CATSQGTPYEQYF. For the CDR3, the DNA is TGTGCCACGTCGCAGGGGACTCCCTACGAGCAGTACTTC.

V usage is TRBV6-5 and J usage is TRBJ2-1; TRBD1 might be the D (5 bases). V was shortened by 0 bases and J by 8 bases, with 17 bases between the two germline ends. The CDR3 is 16 amino acids. Germline CDR1 MNHEY, CDR2 SVGAGI. CDR3 nucleotide sequence: TGTGCCAGCAGTTACTCGCCTTACCAGGGTATCCATGAGCAGTTCTTC. This gives the protein CASSYSPYQGIHEQFF.

The chain joins TRBV20-1 to TRBJ2-1; 7 bases align to TRBD2. CDR1 DFQATT and CDR2 SNEGSKA come from the germline V gene (reference sequence). V lost 1 base and J lost 8; bases outside the gene matches: 14. The CDR3 sequence is 16 residues long. CDR3 sequence (DNA): TGCAGTGCTAGAGTGGTTTCCAGCGGGATATTCTATGAGCAGTTCTTC. This codes for CSARVVSSGIFYEQFF.

In this sample, this clonotype turned up a few times. CDR3 sequence: CASSQGGIQPQHF. As DNA, the CDR3 is TGTGCCAGCAGCCAAGGGGGGATCCAGCCCCAGCATTTT. The rearrangement joins TRBV14 to TRBJ1-5; TRBD1 is a possible D gene (5 bases). This CDR3 is 13 amino acids long. Between the trimmed V and J ends, which lost 1 base and 7 bases, there was a span of 8 bases. From germline, CDR1 is SGHDN and CDR2 FVKESK.

The rearrangement uses TRBV6-1 and TRBJ1-6, with 10 bases lining up with TRBD1. The V gene's germline CDR1 is MNHNS and CDR2 SASEGT. V was pared by 5 bases and J by 4 bases, with 5 bases of the junction left unmatched. CDR3 length: 16 amino acids. The CDR3 spells CASSTGQGGYNSPLHF. CDR3 coding DNA: TGTGCCAGCAGTACTGGACAGGGGGGATATAATTCACCCCTCCACTTT.

There are many counts of this clonotype. V is TRBV28 and J is TRBJ2-7; tentative D call: TRBD2 (5 bases). V dropped 2 bases and J dropped 8 bases, with 19 bases sitting between them. The CDR3 has 15 amino acids. Germline-derived CDR1 and CDR2 are MDHEN and SYDVKM. The chain's CDR3 is CASSLRRTAAIKQYF. The CDR3 DNA is TGTGCCAGCAGTTTACGGAGGACGGCAGCTATAAAGCAGTACTTC.

This clonotype was recorded a few times. The chain links TRBV13 to TRBJ1-2; D is uncertain. V lost 2 bases and J 0 bases, leaving 13 bases between the germline ends. The CDR3 consists of 16 residues. Per the germline V gene, CDR1 is PRHDT and CDR2 is FYEKMQ (reference sequence). Written as DNA, the CDR3 is TGTGCCAGCAGCTTAAGTGCCGCCGGGACTAACTATGGCTACACCTTC. Its translation: CASSLSAAGTNYGYTF. Complete variable domain (other parts from reference TRBV13 and TRBJ1-2): AAGVIQSPRHLIKEKRETATLKCYPIPRHDTVYWYQQGPGQDPQFLISFYEKMQSDKGSIPDRFSAQQFSDYHSELNMSSLELGDSALYFCASSLSAAGTNYGYTFGSGTRLTVV.

This clonotype came up many times. The chain is built from TRBV29-1 and TRBJ2-7; 7 nucleotides agree with TRBD1. CDR1 SQVTM and CDR2 ANQGSEA come from the germline V gene. With V trimmed by 4 bases and J by 3 bases, 9 bases remained unmatched. This CDR3 comprises 14 residues. CDR3 DNA: TGCAGCGTTGCGAAGGCAGGGGGAAGCTACGAGCAGTACTTC. Translated: CSVAKAGGSYEQYF.

As for this clonotype: This could be a read error, since a much larger clone is one nucleotide away. V and J are TRBV7-9 and TRBJ2-7, with 9 positions matching TRBD1. This CDR3 has 13 amino acids. Germline-derived CDR1 and CDR2 are SEHNR and FQNEAQ (reference sequence). DNA for the CDR3: TGTGCCGGCAGCCTACAGGGGGCCCACGAGCAGTACTTC. Its protein product is CAGSLQGAHEQYF.

The chain links TRBV7-3 to TRBJ2-1, with TRBD2 as a possible D gene (6 bases). Trimming took 6 bases from V and 0 from J, leaving 12 bases between them. The CDR3 contains 15 residues. Germline V gene data show CDR1 as SGHTA and CDR2 as FQGTGA. CDR3 nucleotide sequence: TGTGCCAGCAGTCAAGGACTAAGCTCCTACAATGAGCAGTTCTTC. Translating gives CASSQGLSSYNEQFF. Combining the CDR3 with reference TRBV7-3 and TRBJ2-1 gives the whole variable domain GAGVSQTPSNKVTEKGKYVELRCDPISGHTALYWYRQSLGQGPEFLIYFQGTGAADDSGLPNDRFFAVRPEGSVSTLKIQRTERGDSAVYLCASSQGLSSYNEQFFGPGTRLTVL.

This clonotype was seen many times. The V and J genes are TRBV20-1 and TRBJ1-2, with 8 bases aligning to TRBD1. Germline CDR1 is DFQATT and CDR2 is SNEGSKA (reference sequence). V was pared by 5 bases and J by 2 bases, with 7 bases of the junction left unmatched. CDR3 length equals 14 residues. The CDR3 loop is CSASKTGVNYGYTF. The CDR3 region has the DNA TGCAGTGCTTCCAAGACAGGGGTGAACTATGGCTACACCTTC.

Only a few counts were recorded for this clonotype. The V gene is TRBV11-3, the J gene TRBJ1-1; 8 nucleotides agree with TRBD1. Germline V lookup: CDR1 SGHNT, CDR2 YENEEA. The CDR3 loop spans 15 amino acids. Losses at the gene ends were 1 base for V and 4 bases for J; bases not matched to a gene: 5. The CDR3 sequence is CASSLAETGATEAFF. The CDR3 bases are TGTGCCAGCAGCTTAGCCGAGACAGGGGCCACTGAAGCTTTCTTT.

The V and J genes are TRBV14 and TRBJ2-1; D is perhaps TRBD1 (7 bases). V was pared by 1 base and J by 4 bases, with 11 bases between. Germline CDR1 reads SGHDN; CDR2 reads FVKESK. The CDR3 extends over 15 amino acids. CDR3 coding DNA: TGTGCCAGCAGCCAAGGCGGGACAGTATACAATGAGCAGTTCTTC. Translation: CASSQGGTVYNEQFF.

This clonotype was counted many times. The genes are TRBV7-3 and TRBJ2-5; possible D gene TRBD2, 7 bases. The CDR3 is 14 amino acids. Germline loops: CDR1 SGHTA, CDR2 FQGTGA. V lost 0 bases, J lost 5 bases, and 10 bases lay in between. The CDR3 DNA follows: TGTGCCAGCAGCTTAACGGGGGGGCCGGAGACCCAGTACTTC. Its protein product is CASSLTGGPETQYF.

This clonotype was detected only a few times. The chain links TRBV19 to TRBJ2-7; D might be TRBD2 (6 bases). Looked up from germline, CDR1 is LNHDA and CDR2 is SQIVND (reference sequence). The V end lost 1 base, the J end lost 0 bases, and 13 bases lay between the germline ends. This CDR3 has 16 amino acids. The CDR3 loop is CASSIGVSGFSYEQYF. As DNA, the CDR3 is TGTGCCAGTAGTATAGGGGTAAGCGGGTTCTCCTACGAGCAGTACTTC.

The rearrangement uses TRBV12-3 or TRBV12-4 and TRBJ2-3; D might be TRBD2 (5 bases). Trimming pared 3 bases from V and 3 bases from J, leaving 10 bases between. The length of the CDR3 is 14 residues. In nucleotides, the CDR3 is TGTGCCAGCAGTTTCGGGGTCCCGACAGATACGCAGTATTTT. Translating it yields CASSFGVPTDTQYF.

V is TRBV7-8 and J is TRBJ1-4; possibly TRBD1 for D (5 bases). V was trimmed by 6 bases and J by 7 bases, leaving 21 bases between them. The CDR3 contains 16 residues. Germline values: CDR1 SGHVS, CDR2 FQNEAQ. CDR3 coding DNA: TGTGCCAGCAGGCCCAGATTCGAGGGACGGCTTGAAAAACTGTTTTTT. The encoded protein is CASRPRFEGRLEKLFF.

V gene TRBV11-2 combines with J gene TRBJ2-2; 8 bases fit TRBD2. The V gene end was trimmed by 5 bases and the J gene end by 6 bases; junction bases not matched to a gene: 11. This CDR3 region has 16 residues. Germline CDR1 reads SGHAT; CDR2 reads FQNNGV. Written as DNA, the CDR3 is TGTGCCAGCAGCCCAGAGGGAGCGGGAGTTTCCGGGGAGCTGTTTTTT. It translates to CASSPEGAGVSGELFF.

This clonotype was counted at least ten times. V usage is TRBV28 and J usage is TRBJ1-4; D is undetermined. Germline assignment: CDR1 MDHEN and CDR2 SYDVKM. V lost 7 bases, J lost 7 bases, and 13 bases lay in between. The CDR3 spans 13 residues. CDR3 in amino acids: CASIGSSGEKLFF. CDR3 nucleotide sequence: TGTGCCAGCATAGGTTCCTCGGGTGAAAAACTGTTTTTT.

The V gene is TRBV7-9, the J gene TRBJ2-7; D is uncertain. Germline CDR1 SEHNR, CDR2 FQNEAQ (reference sequence). Trimming took off 7 bases at V and 9 bases at J, with 19 bases between the two ends. The CDR3 is made up of 13 amino acids. CDR3 bases: TGTGCCAGCAACAGTATTGGTGTAGGGTCGCAGTACTTC. It encodes CASNSIGVGSQYF.

This clonotype has more than one count but fewer than ten. The rearrangement uses TRBV2 and TRBJ2-7; unclear D gene. The germline V gene encodes CDR1 SNHLY and CDR2 FYNNEI. The CDR3 runs 11 residues. Trimming took off 8 bases at V and 3 bases at J, with 8 bases between the two ends. CDR3 protein: CASLNSYEQYF. CDR3 nucleotides: TGTGCCAGCTTAAACAGCTACGAGCAGTACTTC.

Ten or more counts support this clonotype. V and J are TRBV7-2 and TRBJ2-5, with 13 positions matching TRBD2. V shed 6 bases, J shed 4 bases, and the junction held 5 bases outside the gene matches. This CDR3 contains 15 residues. CDR1 is SGHTA, CDR2 FQGNSA, per germline. CDR3 amino acids: CASSRGLAGAETQYF. CDR3 bases: TGTGCCAGCAGTCGCGGACTAGCGGGAGCAGAGACCCAGTACTTC.